This TCR beta chain stems from a study of cytomegalovirus exposure and HLA in healthy donors. Study in general: There were 70 million to 95 million unique TCRs (from HLA-typed donors) in an early data release.

The CDR3 consists of 13 residues. The V gene's germline CDR1 is SGHTA and CDR2 FQGTGA. V was shortened by 2 bases and J by 3 bases, with 8 bases between the two germline ends. Use of 60 Vbeta and 13 Jbeta primers characterized the PCR. The table came from immunoSEQ multiplex PCR; TCRdb's copy has only in-frame clones and leaves some out. The sample holds just under 65,000 clones; just under 80% are singletons and the top ten take approximately 4.2%. In regard to this clone: Its target is not known.

Regarding the study as a whole: In a later analysis, more than 15,000 TCR beta sequences were associated with HLA alleles at 0.05 false discovery rate. Previous analysis showed most TCR beta V segments were productive about 90% or about 30% of the time. Across donors, presence/absence analyses took sequencing depth to be roughly uniform.

V and J are TRBV7-3 and TRBJ2-7; D uncertain. The TCR comes from a woman aged 25 to 39 in good health and CMV-seronegative. Sequenced: PBMCs. The CDR3 loop reads CASSLGSHYEQYF. The DNA of the CDR3 is TGTGCCAGCAGCTTAGGTAGCCACTACGAGCAGTACTTC. The whole variable domain, filled in from reference TRBV7-3 and TRBJ2-7, reads GAGVSQTPSNKVTEKGKYVELRCDPISGHTALYWYRQSLGQGPEFLIYFQGTGAADDSGLPNDRFFAVRPEGSVSTLKIQRTERGDSAVYLCASSLGSHYEQYFGPGTRLTVT.